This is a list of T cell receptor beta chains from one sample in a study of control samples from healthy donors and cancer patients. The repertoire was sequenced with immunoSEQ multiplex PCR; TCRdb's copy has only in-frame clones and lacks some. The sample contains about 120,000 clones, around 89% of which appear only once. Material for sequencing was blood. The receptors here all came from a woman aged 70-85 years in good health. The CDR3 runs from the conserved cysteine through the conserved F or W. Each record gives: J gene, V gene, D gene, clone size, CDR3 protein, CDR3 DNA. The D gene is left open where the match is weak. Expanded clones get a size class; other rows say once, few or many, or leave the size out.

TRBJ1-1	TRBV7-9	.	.	CASSRPGPVRAFF	TGTGCCAGCAGCCGCCCGGGCCCCGTGCGTGCTTTCTTT
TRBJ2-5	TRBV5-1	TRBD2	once	CASSLKTSGGALETQYF	TGCGCCAGCAGCTTGAAAACTAGCGGGGGGGCGTTGGAGACCCAGTACTTC
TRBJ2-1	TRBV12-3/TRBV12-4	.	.	CASTPLEGGRMFF	TGTGCCAGCACCCCGTTGGAGGGGGGGAGGATGTTCTTC
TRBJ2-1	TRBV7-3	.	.	CASSPRLTAGEQFF	TGTGCCAGCAGCCCTAGACTGACCGCGGGTGAGCAGTTCTTC
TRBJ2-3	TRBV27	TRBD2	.	CASSPTGTSGSDTQYF	TGTGCCAGCAGTCCAACCGGGACTAGCGGTTCAGATACGCAGTATTTT
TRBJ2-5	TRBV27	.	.	CASSLSLYSQETQYF	TGTGCCAGCAGTTTATCCCTCTATAGTCAAGAGACCCAGTACTTC
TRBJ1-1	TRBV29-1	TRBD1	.	CSVRQGASTEAFF	TGCAGCGTCCGACAGGGAGCAAGCACTGAAGCTTTCTTT
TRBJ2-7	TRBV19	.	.	CASSSVYEQYF	TGTGCCAGTAGTAGCGTGTACGAGCAGTACTTC
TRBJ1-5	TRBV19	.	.	CASSRGWGRNNQPQHF	TGTGCCAGTAGTAGGGGGTGGGGACGGAATAATCAGCCCCAGCATTTT
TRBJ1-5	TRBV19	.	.	CASRDSPHQPQHF	TGTGCCAGTAGGGACAGTCCCCATCAGCCCCAGCATTTT
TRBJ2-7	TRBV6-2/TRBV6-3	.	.	CASSPRQDGEQYF	TGTGCCAGCAGCCCCAGACAGGACGGAGAGCAGTACTTC
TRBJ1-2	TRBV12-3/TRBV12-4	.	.	CASSFTANGYTF	TGTGCCAGCAGTTTTACAGCAAATGGCTACACCTTC
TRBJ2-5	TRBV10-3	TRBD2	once	CAISERGGPFVETQYF	TGTGCCATCAGTGAGCGGGGGGGCCCTTTCGTGGAGACCCAGTACTTC
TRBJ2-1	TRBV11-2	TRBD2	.	CASSLVTPSGAAGEQFF	TGTGCCAGCAGCTTAGTAACTCCCAGCGGGGCGGCGGGTGAGCAGTTCTTC
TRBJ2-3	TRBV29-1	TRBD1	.	CSVAQGASSDTQYF	TGCAGCGTTGCCCAGGGGGCGTCATCAGATACGCAGTATTTT
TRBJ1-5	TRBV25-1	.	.	CASSGVGNQPQHF	TGTGCCAGCAGTGGAGTAGGCAATCAGCCCCAGCATTTT
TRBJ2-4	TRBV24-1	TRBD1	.	CASGQGANIQYF	TGTGCCTCGGGACAGGGGGCAAACATTCAGTACTTC
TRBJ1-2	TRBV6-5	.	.	CASSPKTDYYGYTF	TGTGCCAGCAGTCCCAAGACAGACTACTATGGCTACACCTTC
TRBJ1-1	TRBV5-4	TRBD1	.	CASSWPGGQGGTEAFF	TGTGCCAGCAGCTGGCCGGGGGGACAGGGCGGAACTGAAGCTTTCTTT
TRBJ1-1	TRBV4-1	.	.	CASSQVGGYTEAFF	TGCGCCAGCAGCCAAGTCGGGGGCTACACTGAAGCTTTCTTT
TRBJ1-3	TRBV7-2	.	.	CASSLGRNGNTIYF	TGTGCCAGCAGCTTAGGTCGGAATGGAAACACCATATATTTT
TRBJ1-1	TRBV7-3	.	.	CASSKTGSEAFF	TGTGCCAGCAGCAAGACAGGTTCTGAAGCTTTCTTT
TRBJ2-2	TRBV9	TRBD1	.	CASSRTGGPGELFF	TGTGCCAGCAGTAGGACAGGGGGTCCCGGGGAGCTGTTTTTT
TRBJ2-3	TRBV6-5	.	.	CASAPVGIGTDTQYF	TGTGCCAGCGCTCCTGTGGGGATAGGGACAGATACGCAGTATTTT
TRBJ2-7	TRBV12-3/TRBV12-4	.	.	CASSLVLGYEQYF	TGTGCCAGCAGTTTAGTACTGGGCTACGAGCAGTACTTC
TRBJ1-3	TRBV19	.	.	CASSNYGQLGNTIYF	TGTGCCAGTAGTAATTACGGACAGCTTGGAAACACCATATATTTT
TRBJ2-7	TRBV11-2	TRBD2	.	CASSFGGGEGYEQYF	TGTGCCAGCAGCTTCGGCGGGGGGGAGGGATACGAGCAGTACTTC
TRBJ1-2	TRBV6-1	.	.	CASSEELWNRDFRGYTF	TGTGCCAGCAGTGAAGAGTTATGGAACAGGGACTTCAGAGGCTACACCTTC
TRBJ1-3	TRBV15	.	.	CATSRGGEGGAGNTIYF	TGTGCCACCAGCAGAGGAGGGGAAGGAGGTGCTGGAAACACCATATATTTT
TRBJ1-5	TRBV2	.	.	CASKEDGHQPQHF	TGTGCCAGCAAAGAGGATGGGCATCAGCCCCAGCATTTT
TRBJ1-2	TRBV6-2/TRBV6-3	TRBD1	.	CASSRTGAPAFGYTF	TGTGCCAGCAGTCGAACAGGGGCCCCGGCTTTTGGCTACACCTTC
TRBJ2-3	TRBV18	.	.	CASSPLPRSDTQYF	TGTGCCAGCTCACCCTTGCCGAGGTCAGATACGCAGTATTTT
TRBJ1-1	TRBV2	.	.	CASSPMGDTEAFF	TGTGCCAGCAGCCCGATGGGGGACACTGAAGCTTTCTTT
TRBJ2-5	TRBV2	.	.	CASSWTTGERGQETQYF	TGTGCCAGCAGTTGGACAACAGGAGAACGGGGCCAAGAGACCCAGTACTTC
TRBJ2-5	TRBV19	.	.	CASSMGWQDNPYQETQYF	TGTGCCAGTAGTATGGGGTGGCAGGATAATCCGTACCAAGAGACCCAGTACTTC
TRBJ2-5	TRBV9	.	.	CASSVGGGGETQYF	TGTGCCAGCAGCGTAGGAGGGGGGGGAGAGACCCAGTACTTC
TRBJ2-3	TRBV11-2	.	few	CASSNPVGRGTDTQYF	TGTGCCAGCAGCAACCCGGTGGGGCGAGGCACAGATACGCAGTATTTT
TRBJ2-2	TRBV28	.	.	CASSKYATGELFF	TGTGCCAGCAGTAAATACGCCACCGGGGAGCTGTTTTTT
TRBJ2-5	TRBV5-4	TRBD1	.	CASSLWTGQETQYF	TGTGCCAGCAGCTTGTGGACAGGGCAAGAGACCCAGTACTTC
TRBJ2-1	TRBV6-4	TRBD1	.	CASSDSSGQGNEQFF	TGTGCCAGCAGTGACTCGTCCGGACAGGGAAATGAGCAGTTCTTC
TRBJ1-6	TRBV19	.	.	CASSIAFGTANSPLHF	TGTGCCAGTAGTATAGCTTTTGGGACGGCGAATTCACCCCTCCACTTT
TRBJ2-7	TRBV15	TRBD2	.	CATPGGGYEQYF	TGTGCCACCCCCGGGGGGGGGTACGAGCAGTACTTC
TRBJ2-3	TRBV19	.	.	CASSNRKGDTQYF	TGTGCCAGTAGTAACAGGAAAGGAGATACGCAGTATTTT
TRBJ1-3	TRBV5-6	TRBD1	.	CASSLGQGNSGNTIYF	TGTGCCAGCAGCCTAGGACAGGGGAACTCTGGAAACACCATATATTTT
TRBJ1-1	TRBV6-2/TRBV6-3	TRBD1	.	CASSYQTLRDREAFF	TGTGCCAGCAGTTACCAAACCCTCCGGGACAGGGAAGCTTTCTTT